The 17 T cell receptor beta chains presented below share a single source sample, sequenced in a study of blood T cell repertoires in COVID-19. Sequencing used immunoSEQ multiplex PCR; TCRdb keeps in-frame clones, though not all of them. The sample carries about 180,000 clones, roughly 88% recorded once. The sample consisted of PBMCs or T cells enriched from blood (not recorded which). These receptors originate from a woman aged 25 to 39 who had recovered from COVID-19.

The chain couples TRBV11-3 to TRBJ2-1, with D maybe TRBD2 (6 bases). The germline V gene has CDR1 SGHNT and CDR2 YENEEA. With 2 bases removed from V and 6 bases from J, the gap between germline ends came to 8 bases. The CDR3 runs to 13 residues. The CDR3 reads CASSLTGSNEQFF. The DNA of the CDR3 is TGTGCCAGCAGCTTAACCGGGAGCAATGAGCAGTTCTTC.

This chain connects TRBV30 to TRBJ2-1; D is perhaps TRBD2 (5 bases). The V gene's germline CDR1 is GTSNPN and CDR2 SVGIG (reference sequence). Between the trimmed V and J ends, which lost 0 bases and 5 bases, there was a span of 29 bases. This CDR3 contains 20 residues. CDR3 region: CAWSVLALVDSFPKDNEQFF. In nucleotides, the CDR3 is TGTGCCTGGAGTGTATTGGCCTTAGTGGACTCCTTCCCGAAAGACAATGAGCAGTTCTTC. The variable domain in full, with the rest retrieved from reference TRBV30 and TRBJ2-1, is SQTIHQWPATLVQPVGSPLSLECTVEGTSNPNLYWYRQAAGRGLQLLFYSVGIGQISSEVPQNLSASRPQDRQFILSSKKLLLSDSGFYLCAWSVLALVDSFPKDNEQFFGPGTRLTVL.

This chain uses TRBV9 with TRBJ2-1; TRBD1 might be the D (5 bases). This CDR3 region has 15 residues. V lost 0 bases, J lost 0 bases, and 7 bases lay in between. The germline gives CDR1 SGDLS, CDR2 YYNGEE. The CDR3 sequence is CASSVGRGSYNEQFF. Written as DNA, the CDR3 is TGTGCCAGCAGCGTAGGAAGGGGCTCCTACAATGAGCAGTTCTTC.

This sequence joins TRBV11-2 and TRBJ2-3, with 10 positions matching TRBD2. This CDR3 comprises 17 residues. V shed 2 bases and J 2 bases; nucleotides not matched to a gene: 7. CDR1 is SGHAT, CDR2 FQNNGV, per germline. The CDR3 loop is CASSLPRLAGPTDTQYF. Written as DNA, the CDR3 is TGTGCCAGCAGCTTACCGCGACTAGCGGGTCCCACAGATACGCAGTATTTT. The whole variable domain, remainder taken from reference TRBV11-2 and TRBJ2-3, is EAGVAQSPRYKIIEKRQSVAFWCNPISGHATLYWYQQILGQGPKLLIQFQNNGVVDDSQLPKDRFSAERLKGVDSTLKIQPAKLEDSAVYLCASSLPRLAGPTDTQYFGPGTRLTVL.

The count of this clone is one. The V and J genes are TRBV6-5 and TRBJ1-1, with 7 bases matching TRBD1. The CDR3 sequence is 12 residues long. After removal of 7 bases from V and 4 bases from J, the junction contained 3 bases not matched to a gene. CDR1 and CDR2 (germline): MNHEY, SVGAGI. CDR3 amino acids: CASKRGLTEAFF. CDR3 sequence (DNA): TGTGCCAGCAAAAGGGGGCTCACTGAAGCTTTCTTT.

V usage is TRBV18 and J usage is TRBJ1-4, with 9 bases that match TRBD1. V lost 5 bases to trimming and J lost 5 bases; unmatched junction nucleotides: 9. Germline V lookup: CDR1 KGHSH, CDR2 LQKENI. The CDR3 length is 16 residues. The chain's CDR3 is CASSAGSGTGNEKLFF. The CDR3 DNA reads TGTGCCAGCTCAGCTGGCTCCGGGACAGGGAATGAAAAACTGTTTTTT.

The chain combines TRBV6-6 with TRBJ2-1; 10 bases fit TRBD2. There are 14 residues in the CDR3. CDR1 is MNHNY, CDR2 SVGAGI, per germline (reference sequence). After removal of 7 bases from V and 8 bases from J, the junction contained 8 bases not matched to a gene. DNA for the CDR3: TGTGCCAGCACCCCTAGGACTAGCGGTGATGAGCAGTTCTTC. Residues: CASTPRTSGDEQFF.

The rearrangement joins TRBV9 to TRBJ2-7; TRBD2 matches at 9 bases. Trimming at V came to 0 bases and at J to 3 bases, leaving 13 bases not matched to a gene. The CDR3 contains 18 residues. Germline assignment: CDR1 SGDLS and CDR2 YYNGEE. The CDR3 sequence is CASSVGAGGLNRFYEQYF. CDR3 in DNA: TGTGCCAGCAGCGTAGGGGCGGGAGGGCTTAATAGGTTCTACGAGCAGTACTTC.

The J gene is TRBJ2-1, the V gene TRBV18; the D gene is possibly TRBD2 (7 bases). CDR1 is KGHSH and CDR2 is LQKENI in the germline V gene. The length of the CDR3 is 17 residues. Deletions cut 3 bases from V and 0 bases from J, with 15 bases between. CDR3: CASSPTGTGGSYNEQFF. The CDR3 DNA follows: TGTGCCAGCTCACCTACAGGGACGGGGGGCTCCTACAATGAGCAGTTCTTC.

The chain is built from TRBV7-8 and TRBJ2-2; tentative D call: TRBD1 (6 bases). Per the germline V gene, CDR1 is SGHVS and CDR2 is FQNEAQ. This CDR3 has 13 amino acids. Trimming took off 5 bases at V and 6 bases at J, with 10 bases between the two ends. The CDR3 sequence: CASSVGAAGELFF. In DNA, the CDR3 is TGTGCCAGCAGCGTGGGGGCGGCCGGGGAGCTGTTTTTT.

The sample holds a few counts of this clone. V and J are TRBV19 and TRBJ1-1, with a possible D match to TRBD1 (6 bases). Trimming shortened V by 5 bases and J by 5 bases, and 21 bases separated the two germline ends. The CDR3 runs to 16 residues. Germline V gene lookup returns CDR1 LNHDA and CDR2 SQIVND (reference sequence). CDR3 loop: CASSDAQQRRGTEAFF. The CDR3 nucleotides are TGTGCCAGTAGTGATGCCCAACAGAGAAGGGGGACTGAAGCTTTCTTT.

The rearrangement uses TRBV28 and TRBJ2-2, with TRBD2 matching 10 bases. This CDR3 is 17 amino acids long. Germline values: CDR1 MDHEN, CDR2 SYDVKM. J lost 3 bases, V lost 2 bases, and 6 bases had no gene match. In nucleotides, the CDR3 is TGTGCCAGCAGTTTACGAGGACTAGCGGATTACACCGGGGAGCTGTTTTTT. It encodes CASSLRGLADYTGELFF.

The V and J genes are TRBV11-2 and TRBJ1-3, with D tentatively TRBD1 (6 bases). The V gene lost 4 bases and the J gene lost 0 bases, with 10 bases spanning the gap. Germline values: CDR1 SGHAT, CDR2 FQNNGV. The CDR3 consists of 15 residues. The CDR3 nucleotides are TGTGCCAGCAGCTCAACAGGGTTCTCTGGAAACACCATATATTTT. Translating it yields CASSSTGFSGNTIYF. Using reference TRBV11-2 and TRBJ1-3 for the parts outside the CDR3, the full variable domain is EAGVAQSPRYKIIEKRQSVAFWCNPISGHATLYWYQQILGQGPKLLIQFQNNGVVDDSQLPKDRFSAERLKGVDSTLKIQPAKLEDSAVYLCASSSTGFSGNTIYFGEGSWLTVV.

CDR3: CASSDWENANTGELFF. DNA of the CDR3: TGTGCCAGCAGTGATTGGGAGAACGCGAACACCGGGGAGCTGTTTTTT. V usage is TRBV6-1 and J usage is TRBJ2-2; D perhaps matches TRBD2 (5 bases). The germline CDR1 and CDR2 sequences are MNHNS and SASEGT. V gave up 3 bases and J gave up 0 bases, with 11 bases separating them. The CDR3 runs 16 residues.

The chain has TRBV5-1 and TRBJ1-3, with D perhaps TRBD1 (6 bases). The V and J ends lost 4 bases and 0 bases respectively, with 14 bases between them. This CDR3 region has 16 residues. Germline CDR1 is SGHRS and CDR2 is YFSETQ. DNA of the CDR3: TGCGCCAGCAGCACCCAGGGGAGCTTCTCTGGAAACACCATATATTTT. Encoded protein: CASSTQGSFSGNTIYF. Drawing the rest from reference TRBV5-1 and TRBJ1-3, the complete variable domain is KAGVTQTPRYLIKTRGQQVTLSCSPISGHRSVSWYQQTPGQGLQFLFEYFSETQRNKGNFPGRFSGRQFSNSRSEMNVSTLELGDSALYLCASSTQGSFSGNTIYFGEGSWLTVV.

The chain links TRBV11-2 to TRBJ2-2; TRBD1 might be the D (6 bases). Germline V gives CDR1 SGHAT, CDR2 FQNNGV. The CDR3 is 17 residues long. The V end was cut by 5 bases, the J end by 0 bases, with 16 bases between. The DNA of the CDR3 is TGTGCCAGCAGCCAGATAAGGACAGCCGCGAACACCGGGGAGCTGTTTTTT. Residues: CASSQIRTAANTGELFF.

The chain recombines TRBV28 with TRBJ2-7; 7 positions agree with TRBD1. The CDR3 is made up of 13 amino acids. The germline CDR1 and CDR2 sequences are MDHEN and SYDVKM. V trimming: 6 bases; J trimming: 2 bases; junction bases outside the gene matches: 4. CDR3 sequence: CASSDRVPYEQYF. CDR3 in DNA: TGTGCCAGCAGCGACAGGGTACCCTACGAGCAGTACTTC.